The sequence of this T cell receptor (beta chain) was determined in a study of Ad26.COV2.S vaccination and SARS-CoV-2 variants. The germline V gene encodes CDR1 SGHNT and CDR2 YYREEE (reference sequence). J lost 2 bases, V lost 4 bases, and 8 bases had no gene match. CDR3 size: 15 residues. General study results and limits: Marked by substantial breadth, spike-specific CD8+ and CD4+ T cell responses were reportedly seen after vaccination. The TCR-based breadth and depth measures might underestimate overall T cell responses. Comparability of non-spike TCR breadth was observed across vaccine and placebo recipients.

As regards this clone: Its target is not known.

Method: immunoSEQ multiplex PCR; TCRdb's copy keeps in-frame clones and lacks some. Here the sample spans roughly 140,000 clones, 75% to 90% being singletons. The source material was peripheral blood, sampled after recovery from COVID-19. The receptor was derived from a human donor who had recovered from COVID-19. The chain employs TRBV5-4 and TRBJ2-7, with TRBD1 identical over 8 bases. The CDR3 DNA reads as TGTGCCAGCAGCCCCGGGACAGGAAATCCCTACGAGCAGTACTTC. It codes for CASSPGTGNPYEQYF.